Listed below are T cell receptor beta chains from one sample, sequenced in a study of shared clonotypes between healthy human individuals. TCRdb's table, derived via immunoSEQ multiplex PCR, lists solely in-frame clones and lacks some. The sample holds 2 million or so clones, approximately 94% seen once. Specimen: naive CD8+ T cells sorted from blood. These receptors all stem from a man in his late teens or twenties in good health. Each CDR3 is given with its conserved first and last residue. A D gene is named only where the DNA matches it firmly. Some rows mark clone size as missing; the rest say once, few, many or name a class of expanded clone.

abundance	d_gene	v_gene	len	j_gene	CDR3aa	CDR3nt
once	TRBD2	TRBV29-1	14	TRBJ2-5	CSGELAENQETQYF	TGCAGCGGGGAACTAGCGGAAAACCAAGAGACCCAGTACTTC
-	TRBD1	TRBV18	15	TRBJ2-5	CASSPWGTGEETQYF	TGTGCCAGCTCACCCTGGGGGACAGGGGAAGAGACCCAGTACTTC
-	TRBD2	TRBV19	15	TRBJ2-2	CASNRLAGYTGELFF	TGTGCCAGTAATAGGCTAGCGGGATACACCGGGGAGCTGTTTTTT
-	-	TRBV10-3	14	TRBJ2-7	CAIRNPGNSYEQYF	TGTGCCATCAGAAATCCCGGGAACTCCTACGAGCAGTACTTC
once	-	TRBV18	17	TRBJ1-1	CASSPDKGQEQNTEAFF	TGTGCCAGCTCACCGGATAAGGGCCAGGAACAGAACACTGAAGCTTTCTTT
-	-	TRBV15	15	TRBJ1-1	CATSRERGADTEAFF	TGTGCCACCAGCAGAGAACGGGGGGCTGACACTGAAGCTTTCTTT
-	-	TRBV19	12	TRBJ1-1	CASSSGNTEAFF	TGTGCCAGTAGTTCCGGGAACACTGAAGCTTTCTTT
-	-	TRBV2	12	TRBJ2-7	CASSGEPYEQYF	TGTGCCAGCAGTGGGGAGCCCTACGAGCAGTACTTC
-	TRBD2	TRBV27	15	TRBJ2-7	CASSFSSGNPYEQYF	TGTGCCAGCAGTTTTTCTAGCGGGAACCCCTACGAGCAGTACTTC
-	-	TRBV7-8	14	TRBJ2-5	CASSSRKGSETQYF	TGTGCCAGCAGCTCACGAAAGGGGAGCGAGACCCAGTACTTC
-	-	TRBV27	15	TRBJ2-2	CASSLEWSNTGELFF	TGTGCCAGCAGTCTAGAGTGGTCGAACACCGGGGAGCTGTTTTTT
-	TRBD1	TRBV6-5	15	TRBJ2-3	CASSYLQGAQDTQYF	TGTGCCAGCAGTTACTTGCAGGGGGCCCAAGATACGCAGTATTTT
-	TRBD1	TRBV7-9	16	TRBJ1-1	CASSLGGGIGGTEAFF	TGTGCCAGCAGCTTAGGAGGGGGCATTGGCGGCACCGAAGCTTTCTTT
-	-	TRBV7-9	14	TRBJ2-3	CASSSPYDLTTQYF	TGTGCCAGCAGCTCCCCTTATGACTTGACTACGCAGTATTTT
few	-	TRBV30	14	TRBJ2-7	CAGTHKQEFYEQYF	TGTGCCGGAACGCATAAACAGGAATTCTACGAGCAGTACTTC
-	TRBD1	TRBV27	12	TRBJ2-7	CASTSTGNEQYF	TGTGCCAGCACCTCGACAGGGAACGAGCAGTACTTC